This T cell receptor beta chain is from a study of cytomegalovirus exposure and HLA in healthy donors. Overall study results and limits: When the data were analyzed later, several of the most significant clusters appeared to be linked to common viral pathogens.

Worth noting for this clone: The antigen is unknown.

Trimming shortened V by 8 bases and J by 1 base, and 11 bases separated the two germline ends. The CDR3 length is 13 residues. CDR1 MNHEY and CDR2 SVGAGI come from the germline V gene. Primers for the PCR totalled 60 Vbeta and 13 Jbeta. TCRdb's table, derived via immunoSEQ multiplex PCR, lists solely in-frame clones and lacks some. The repertoire holds some 200,000 clones, with roughly 80% as singletons. This sequence joins TRBV6-5 and TRBJ1-1; D is possibly TRBD1 (5 bases). Sample: PBMCs. The sequence was collected from a man aged 40-50 years in good health and CMV-seropositive. The CDR3 reads CASRRTPNTEAFF. Written as DNA, the CDR3 is TGTGCCAGCCGACGGACACCGAACACTGAAGCTTTCTTT.